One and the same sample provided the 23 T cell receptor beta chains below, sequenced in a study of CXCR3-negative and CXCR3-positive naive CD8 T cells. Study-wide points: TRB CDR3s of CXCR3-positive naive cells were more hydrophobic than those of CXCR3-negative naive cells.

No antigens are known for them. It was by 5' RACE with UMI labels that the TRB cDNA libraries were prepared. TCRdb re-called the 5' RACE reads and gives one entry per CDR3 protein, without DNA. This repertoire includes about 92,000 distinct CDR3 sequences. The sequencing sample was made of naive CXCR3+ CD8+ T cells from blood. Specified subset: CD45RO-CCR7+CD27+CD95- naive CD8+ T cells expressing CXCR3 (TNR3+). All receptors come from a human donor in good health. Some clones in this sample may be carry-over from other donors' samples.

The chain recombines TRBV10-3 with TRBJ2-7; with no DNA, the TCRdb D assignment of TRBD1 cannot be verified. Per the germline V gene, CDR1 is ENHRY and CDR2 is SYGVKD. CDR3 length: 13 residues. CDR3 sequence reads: CAISGDGAYEQYF.

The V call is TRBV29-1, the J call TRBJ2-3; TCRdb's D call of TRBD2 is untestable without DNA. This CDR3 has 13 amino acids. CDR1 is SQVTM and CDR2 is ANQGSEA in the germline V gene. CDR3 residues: CSGEGGSTDTQYF.

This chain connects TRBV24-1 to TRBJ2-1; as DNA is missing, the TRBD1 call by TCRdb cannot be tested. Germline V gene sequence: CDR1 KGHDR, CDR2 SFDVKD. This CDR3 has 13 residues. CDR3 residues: CATSDPGNNEQFF.

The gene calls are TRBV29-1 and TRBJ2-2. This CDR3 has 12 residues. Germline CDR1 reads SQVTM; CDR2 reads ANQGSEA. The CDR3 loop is CSVEEVTGELFF.

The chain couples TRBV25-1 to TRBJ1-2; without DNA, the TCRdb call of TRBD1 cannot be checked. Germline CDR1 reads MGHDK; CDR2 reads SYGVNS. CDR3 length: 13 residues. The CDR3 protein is CASSLGTGYAYTF.

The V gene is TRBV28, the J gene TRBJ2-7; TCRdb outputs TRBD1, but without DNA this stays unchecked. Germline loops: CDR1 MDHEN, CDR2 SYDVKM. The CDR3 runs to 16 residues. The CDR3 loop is CASSLASGSLSYEQYF.

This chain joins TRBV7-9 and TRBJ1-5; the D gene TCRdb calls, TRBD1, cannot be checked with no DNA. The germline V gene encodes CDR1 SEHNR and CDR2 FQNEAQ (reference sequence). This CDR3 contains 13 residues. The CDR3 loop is CASSGTGDQPQHF.

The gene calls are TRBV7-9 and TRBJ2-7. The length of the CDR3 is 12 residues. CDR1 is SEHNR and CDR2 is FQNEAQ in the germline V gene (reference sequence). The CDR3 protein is CASSLFAYEQYF.

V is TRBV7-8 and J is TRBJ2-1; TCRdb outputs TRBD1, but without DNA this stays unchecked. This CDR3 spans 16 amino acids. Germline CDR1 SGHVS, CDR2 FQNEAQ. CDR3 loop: CASTPAGTGLLSEQFF.

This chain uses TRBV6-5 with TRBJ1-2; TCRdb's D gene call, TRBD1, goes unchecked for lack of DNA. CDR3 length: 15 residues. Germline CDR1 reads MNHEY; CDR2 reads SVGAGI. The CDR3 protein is CASSFGTGMAYGYTF.

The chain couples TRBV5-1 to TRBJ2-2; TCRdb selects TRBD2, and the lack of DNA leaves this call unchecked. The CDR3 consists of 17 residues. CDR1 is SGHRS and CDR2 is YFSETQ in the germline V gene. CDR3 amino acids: CASRRPIAGGLAGELFF.

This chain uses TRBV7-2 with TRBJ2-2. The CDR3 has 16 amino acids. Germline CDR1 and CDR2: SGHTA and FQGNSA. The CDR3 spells CASSFLLLANTGELFF.

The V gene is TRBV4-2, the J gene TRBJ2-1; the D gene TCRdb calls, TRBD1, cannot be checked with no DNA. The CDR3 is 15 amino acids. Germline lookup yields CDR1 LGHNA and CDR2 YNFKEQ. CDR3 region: CASSYDPPGRYEQFF.

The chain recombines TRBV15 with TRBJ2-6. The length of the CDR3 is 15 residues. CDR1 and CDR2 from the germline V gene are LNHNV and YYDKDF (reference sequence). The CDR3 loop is CATSSIVSGANVLTF.

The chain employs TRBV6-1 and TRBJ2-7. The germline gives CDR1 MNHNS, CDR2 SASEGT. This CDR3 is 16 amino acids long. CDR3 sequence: CASSEISQNLRYEQYF.

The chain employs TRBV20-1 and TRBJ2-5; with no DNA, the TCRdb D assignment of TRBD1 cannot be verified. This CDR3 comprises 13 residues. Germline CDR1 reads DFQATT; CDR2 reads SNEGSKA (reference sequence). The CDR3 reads CSAKSGRWETQYF.

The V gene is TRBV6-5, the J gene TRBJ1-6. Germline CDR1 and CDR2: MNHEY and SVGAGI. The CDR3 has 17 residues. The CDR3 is CASSADRLPLYNSPLHF.

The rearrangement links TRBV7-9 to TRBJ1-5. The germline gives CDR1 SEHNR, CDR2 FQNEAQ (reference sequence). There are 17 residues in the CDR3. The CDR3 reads CASSFGSGSGSNQPQHF.

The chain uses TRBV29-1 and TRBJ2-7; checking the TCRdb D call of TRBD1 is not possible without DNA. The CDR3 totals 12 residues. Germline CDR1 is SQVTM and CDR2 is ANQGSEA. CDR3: CSGSGGRGEQYF.

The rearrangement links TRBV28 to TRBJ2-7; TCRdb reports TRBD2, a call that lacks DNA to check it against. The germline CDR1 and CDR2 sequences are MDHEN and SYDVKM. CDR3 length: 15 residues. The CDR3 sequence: CASSLSGPEGREQYF.

The CDR3 loop is CATSSHRLRDLYNEQFF. The chain recombines TRBV15 with TRBJ2-1; TCRdb lists TRBD2, though no DNA is available to test this call. Germline CDR1 reads LNHNV; CDR2 reads YYDKDF (reference sequence). This CDR3 region has 17 residues.

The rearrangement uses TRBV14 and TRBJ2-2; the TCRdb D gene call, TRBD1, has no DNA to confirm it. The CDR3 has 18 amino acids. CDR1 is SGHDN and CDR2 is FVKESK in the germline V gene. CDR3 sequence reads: CASSQEGWAGQNTGELFF.

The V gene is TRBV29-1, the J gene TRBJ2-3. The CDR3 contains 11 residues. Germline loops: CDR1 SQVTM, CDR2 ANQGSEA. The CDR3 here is CSVELPDTQYF.